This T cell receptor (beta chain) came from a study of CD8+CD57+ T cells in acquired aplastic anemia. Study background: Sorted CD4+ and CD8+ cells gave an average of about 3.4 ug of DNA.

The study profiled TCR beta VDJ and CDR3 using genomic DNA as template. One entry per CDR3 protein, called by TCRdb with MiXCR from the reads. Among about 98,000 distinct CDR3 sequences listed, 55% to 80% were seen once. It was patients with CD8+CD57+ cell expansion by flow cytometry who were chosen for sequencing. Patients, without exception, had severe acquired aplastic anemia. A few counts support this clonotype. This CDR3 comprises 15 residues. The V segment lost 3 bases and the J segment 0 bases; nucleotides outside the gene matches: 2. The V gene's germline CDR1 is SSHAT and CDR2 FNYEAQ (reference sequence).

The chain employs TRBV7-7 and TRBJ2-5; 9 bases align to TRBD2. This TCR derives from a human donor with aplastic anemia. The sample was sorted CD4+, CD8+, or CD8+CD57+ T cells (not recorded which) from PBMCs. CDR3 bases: TGTGCCAGCAGCTTTGTAGCGGGGGACCAAGAGACCCAGTACTTC. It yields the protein CASSFVAGDQETQYF.